The 22 T cell receptor beta chains below all came from one sample that was sequenced in a study of blood T cell repertoires in COVID-19 (dated by TCRdb to about 2020). The library was generated by the immunoSEQ multiplex PCR assay. Drawn from immuneACCESS, this table holds only the in-frame rearrangements with V and J called that TCRdb kept. Clones are partly lost; checked studies trace under half to an unresolved V gene and leave the rest unexplained. This sample comprises 100,000 or so clones, about 90% of them detected only once. The ten largest account for about 9.9% of the sample. What was sequenced was peripheral blood. The receptors derive from a woman aged 25 to 45 with acute or convalescent COVID-19.

The genes are TRBV28 and TRBJ2-7, with D possibly TRBD1 on 6 matching bases. This CDR3 spans 17 amino acids. Germline V gene data show CDR1 as MDHEN and CDR2 as SYDVKM. Trimming cost V 6 bases and J 3 bases, with 24 bases left between them. This CDR3 reads CASSRLGWGHAYYEQYF. In nucleotides, the CDR3 is TGTGCCAGCAGCAGGCTTGGGTGGGGACATGCATACTACGAGCAGTACTTC. Using reference TRBV28 and TRBJ2-7 for the parts outside the CDR3, the full variable domain is DVKVTQSSRYLVKRTGEKVFLECVQDMDHENMFWYRQDPGLGLRLIYFSYDVKMKEKGDIPEGYSVSREKKERFSLILESASTNQTSMYLCASSRLGWGHAYYEQYFGPGTRLTVT.

The chain has TRBV5-1 and TRBJ2-2, with TRBD2 matching 10 bases. The CDR3 extends over 16 amino acids. J lost 4 bases, V lost 5 bases, and 8 bases had no gene match. The germline V gene has CDR1 SGHRS and CDR2 YFSETQ. The DNA for the CDR3 is TGCGCCAGCAGATTGAGTACTAGCGGGACCACCGGGGAGCTGTTTTTT. Its protein is CASRLSTSGTTGELFF. The whole variable domain, remainder taken from reference TRBV5-1 and TRBJ2-2, is KAGVTQTPRYLIKTRGQQVTLSCSPISGHRSVSWYQQTPGQGLQFLFEYFSETQRNKGNFPGRFSGRQFSNSRSEMNVSTLELGDSALYLCASRLSTSGTTGELFFGEGSRLTVL.

This clone was observed a few times. The chain carries TRBV7-9 and TRBJ1-6; a weak D match, TRBD1 (5 bases). This CDR3 has 16 amino acids. V was shortened by 3 bases and J by 13 bases, with 22 bases between the two germline ends. Looked up from germline, CDR1 is SEHNR and CDR2 is FQNEAQ (reference sequence). CDR3 residues: CASSLGDSLGSLPLHF. CDR3 DNA: TGTGCCAGCAGCTTGGGGGACTCTTTAGGCTCTCTCCCCCTCCACTTT.

The rearrangement uses TRBV6-2 or TRBV6-3 and TRBJ2-1; 7 bases match TRBD2. Trimming removed 3 bases from V and 7 bases from J; junction bases left unmatched: 6. Germline assignment: CDR1 MNHEY and CDR2 SVGEGT. This CDR3 spans 14 amino acids. The CDR3 sequence: CASSYGGEGNEQFF. The CDR3 nucleotides are TGTGCCAGCAGTTATGGGGGGGAGGGTAATGAGCAGTTCTTC.

J is TRBJ2-2 and V is TRBV7-9; TRBD2 agrees at 7 bases. This CDR3 spans 16 amino acids. V was clipped by 7 bases and J by 4 bases; unmatched bases: 12. The V gene's germline CDR1 is SEHNR and CDR2 FQNEAQ (reference sequence). The DNA of the CDR3 is TGTGCCAGCACGGTGGCGGCGGGGGACCTCACCGGGGAGCTGTTTTTT. This encodes CASTVAAGDLTGELFF.

The count of this clone is one. The rearrangement links TRBV15 to TRBJ1-2; 10 positions agree with TRBD1. V dropped 5 bases and J dropped 5; count of bases not matched to a gene: 2. This CDR3 is 13 amino acids long. CDR1 and CDR2 (germline): LNHNV, YYDKDF (reference sequence). In DNA, the CDR3 is TGTGCCACCAGCGTGGGACAGGGGTATGGCTACACCTTC. Residues: CATSVGQGYGYTF.

This rearrangement joins TRBV2 to TRBJ2-2; a weak D match, TRBD1 (6 bases). V lost 7 bases to trimming and J lost 7 bases, with 16 bases between them. Germline V lookup: CDR1 SNHLY, CDR2 FYNNEI. The CDR3 spans 14 residues. DNA of the CDR3: TGTGCCAGCACCCGGGACACTCTCCTCGGGGAGCTGTTTTTT. The encoded protein is CASTRDTLLGELFF.

The gene calls are TRBV2 and TRBJ2-1; tentatively, D is TRBD2 (5 bases). The V end lost 6 bases, the J end lost 6 bases, and 15 bases lay between the germline ends. This CDR3 is built from 14 residues. In germline, CDR1 is SNHLY, CDR2 FYNNEI. The CDR3 spells CASRPPGVGNEQFF. CDR3 bases: TGTGCCAGCAGGCCCCCCGGGGTGGGCAATGAGCAGTTCTTC.

J is TRBJ2-2 and V is TRBV14; 10 nucleotides align to TRBD1. Germline V gene lookup returns CDR1 SGHDN and CDR2 FVKESK. The V segment lost 4 bases and the J segment 8 bases; nucleotides outside the gene matches: 4. This CDR3 is 14 amino acids long. The CDR3 bases are TGTGCCAGCAGCCTCCGGGACAGGGGTGGGGAGCTGTTTTTT. Translating it yields CASSLRDRGGELFF.

This clone occurred a few times. V and J are TRBV5-6 and TRBJ2-3; TRBD1 agrees at 9 bases. This CDR3 spans 14 amino acids. Germline values: CDR1 SGHDT, CDR2 YYEEEE. V lost 4 bases to trimming and J lost 4 bases; unmatched junction nucleotides: 4. CDR3 nucleotide sequence: TGTGCCAGCAGCCGGGACAGGGTTCCAGATACGCAGTATTTT. Residues: CASSRDRVPDTQYF.

The chain has TRBV6-2 or TRBV6-3 and TRBJ1-1; D might be TRBD1 (5 bases). Between the trimmed V and J ends, which lost 6 bases and 3 bases, there was a span of 11 bases. Germline loops: CDR1 MNHEY, CDR2 SVGEGT. The CDR3 sequence is 13 residues long. Here the CDR3 DNA reads TGTGCCAGCAGCCCGGGACTTTACACTGAAGCTTTCTTT. It codes for CASSPGLYTEAFF.

V and J are TRBV4-2 and TRBJ2-7; no definite D call. V lost 0 bases to trimming and J lost 0 bases, with 12 bases between them. Germline CDR1 LGHNA, CDR2 YNFKEQ. The CDR3 extends over 16 amino acids. As DNA, the CDR3 is TGTGCCAGCAGCCAAGATAGACTCCCCAGCTCCTACGAGCAGTACTTC. Residues: CASSQDRLPSSYEQYF.

The chain combines TRBV2 with TRBJ1-1, with 7 nucleotides matching TRBD1. V trimming: 8 bases; J trimming: 7 bases; junction bases outside the gene matches: 7. CDR3 size: 12 residues. Germline V lookup: CDR1 SNHLY, CDR2 FYNNEI. Written as DNA, the CDR3 is TGTGCCAGCCTAGGACAGGCCTTTGAAGCTTTCTTT. It encodes CASLGQAFEAFF.

The rearrangement joins TRBV30 to TRBJ2-7; the D gene is possibly TRBD1 (6 bases). The CDR3 length is 13 residues. The germline V gene encodes CDR1 GTSNPN and CDR2 SVGIG (reference sequence). V was pared by 3 bases and J by 3 bases, with 12 bases between. The CDR3 is CAWSPGGDYEQYF. The CDR3 DNA is TGTGCCTGGAGCCCTGGGGGCGACTACGAGCAGTACTTC.

The chain has TRBV5-1 and TRBJ1-2, with TRBD1 identical over 7 bases. The CDR3 is 15 amino acids. Losses at the gene ends were 3 bases for V and 0 bases for J; bases not matched to a gene: 5. In germline, CDR1 is SGHRS, CDR2 YFSETQ. CDR3 in DNA: TGCGCCAGCAGCTCCGGGACAGCCGCTAACTATGGCTACACCTTC. This gives the protein CASSSGTAANYGYTF.

This chain uses TRBV6-4 with TRBJ2-1, with D maybe TRBD2 (6 bases). V was pared by 3 bases and J by 4 bases, with 13 bases between. Germline loops: CDR1 MRHNA, CDR2 SNTAGT. The CDR3 contains 15 residues. The CDR3 here is CASSEGTPGYNEQFF. CDR3 coding DNA: TGTGCCAGCAGTGAAGGGACTCCAGGATACAATGAGCAGTTCTTC.

The V and J genes are TRBV10-2 and TRBJ1-2; D perhaps matches TRBD1 (5 bases). Germline CDR1 WSHSY, CDR2 SAAADI. The V end lost 4 bases, the J end lost 0 bases, and 18 bases lay between the germline ends. The CDR3 has 17 amino acids. The CDR3 protein is CASSGSLSGQTNYGYTF. The CDR3 DNA reads as TGCGCCAGCAGTGGGTCCTTGTCTGGACAAACTAACTATGGCTACACCTTC.

This chain connects TRBV28 to TRBJ2-7, with TRBD1 identical over 10 bases. Germline-derived CDR1 and CDR2 are MDHEN and SYDVKM. The CDR3 loop spans 15 amino acids. The J segment lost 2 bases and the V segment lost 7 bases, leaving 8 bases of the junction unmatched. As DNA, the CDR3 is TGTGCCAGCACCAAAAGCGGGACAGGGGCCTACGAGCAGTACTTC. This codes for CASTKSGTGAYEQYF.

V is TRBV7-3 and J is TRBJ2-5, with TRBD1 identical over 9 bases. This CDR3 has 15 amino acids. Trimming at V came to 5 bases and at J to 4 bases, leaving 8 bases not matched to a gene. CDR1 and CDR2 (germline): SGHTA, FQGTGA. The CDR3 region has the DNA TGTGCCAGCAGCCTGGGACAGGGACGGGTAGAGACCCAGTACTTC. It translates to CASSLGQGRVETQYF.

This chain connects TRBV5-6 to TRBJ2-7; 10 nucleotides match TRBD1. Trimming removed 2 bases from V and 5 bases from J; junction bases left unmatched: 7. CDR3 length equals 15 residues. CDR1 is SGHDT and CDR2 is YYEEEE in the germline V gene. The CDR3, as DNA: TGTGCCAGCAGCTTAGACAGGGGGCTTCCCCACGAGCAGTACTTC. Amino acids: CASSLDRGLPHEQYF.

The chain has TRBV27 and TRBJ1-5; D not resolved. Between the trimmed V and J ends, which lost 7 bases and 6 bases, there was a span of 19 bases. CDR3 length equals 15 residues. The germline V gene encodes CDR1 MNHEY and CDR2 SMNVEV (reference sequence). The CDR3 coding sequence is TGTGCCAGCACTCGTAGGTGGGGAGCAGGTCAGCCCCAGCATTTT. Residues: CASTRRWGAGQPQHF.

This sequence joins TRBV6-2 or TRBV6-3 and TRBJ1-3; maybe TRBD1 (6 bases). With 0 bases removed from V and 4 bases from J, the gap between germline ends came to 13 bases. Germline V gene sequence: CDR1 MNHEY, CDR2 SVGEGT. CDR3 length equals 16 residues. CDR3 residues: CASSYSRGAAGNTIYF. The CDR3 nucleotides read TGTGCCAGCAGTTACTCGCGGGGGGCAGCGGGAAACACCATATATTTT.